The sequence of this T cell receptor beta chain was determined in a study of shared clonotypes between healthy human individuals. V lost 3 bases and J lost 4; bases outside the gene matches: 20. This CDR3 has 23 residues. Produced via immunoSEQ multiplex PCR; TCRdb's table is partial and in-frame only. The sample carries roughly 680,000 clones, 55% to 75% recorded once. This clone was observed a few times. The V call is TRBV23-1, the J call TRBJ2-2; 16 positions agree with TRBD2. TRBV23-1 is identified as an open reading frame with a role that is uncertain. This sequence was found in a woman aged 25 to 45 in good health. Sequencing was carried out using memory CD4+ T cells sorted from blood. Subset defined: CD45RA-negative fraction. CDR3 nucleotide sequence: TGCGCCAGCAGTCACGCGAATCGTCCCGGGACTAGCGGGAGGGCCCGGGGCACCGGGGAGCTGTTTTTT. This gives the protein CASSHANRPGTSGRARGTGELFF.